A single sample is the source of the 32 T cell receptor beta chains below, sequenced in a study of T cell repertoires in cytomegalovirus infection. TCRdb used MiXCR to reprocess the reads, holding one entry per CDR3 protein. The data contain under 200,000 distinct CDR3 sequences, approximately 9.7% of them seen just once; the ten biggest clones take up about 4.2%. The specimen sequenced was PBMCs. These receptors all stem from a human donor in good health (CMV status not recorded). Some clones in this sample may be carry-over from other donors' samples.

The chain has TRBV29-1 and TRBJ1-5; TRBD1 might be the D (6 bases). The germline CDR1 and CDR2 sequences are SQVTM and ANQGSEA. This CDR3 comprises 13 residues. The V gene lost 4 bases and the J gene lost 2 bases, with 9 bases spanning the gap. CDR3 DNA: TGCAGCGTTGGACAGGAAGGCAATCAGCCCCAGCATTTT. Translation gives CSVGQEGNQPQHF.

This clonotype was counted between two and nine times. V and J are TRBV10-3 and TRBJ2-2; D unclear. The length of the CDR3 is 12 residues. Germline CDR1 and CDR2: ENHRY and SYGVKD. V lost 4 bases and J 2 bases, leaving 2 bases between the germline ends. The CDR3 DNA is TGTGCCATCAGTGTAAACACCGGGGAGCTGTTTTTT. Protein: CAISVNTGELFF.

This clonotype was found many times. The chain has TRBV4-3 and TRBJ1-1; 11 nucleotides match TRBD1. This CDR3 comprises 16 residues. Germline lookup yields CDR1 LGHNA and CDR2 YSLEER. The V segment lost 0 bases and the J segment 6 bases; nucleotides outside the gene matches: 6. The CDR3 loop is CASSQDRTGGNAEAFF. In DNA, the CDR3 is TGCGCCAGCAGCCAAGATAGGACAGGGGGCAACGCTGAAGCTTTCTTT.

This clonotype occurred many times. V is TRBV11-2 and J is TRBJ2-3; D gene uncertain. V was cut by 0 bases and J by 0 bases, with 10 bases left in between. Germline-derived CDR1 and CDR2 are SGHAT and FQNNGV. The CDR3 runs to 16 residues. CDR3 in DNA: TGTGCCAGCAGCTTAGATCGGTTCATGAGCACAGATACGCAGTATTTT. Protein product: CASSLDRFMSTDTQYF.

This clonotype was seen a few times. DNA of the CDR3: TGTGCCAGCAGCTTAGCGGTAAACAACTATGGCTACACCTTC. This encodes CASSLAVNNYGYTF. The chain joins TRBV7-9 to TRBJ1-2; no definite D call. Trimming shortened V by 0 bases and J by 2 bases, and 7 bases separated the two germline ends. Germline CDR1 is SEHNR and CDR2 is FQNEAQ (reference sequence). This CDR3 spans 14 amino acids.

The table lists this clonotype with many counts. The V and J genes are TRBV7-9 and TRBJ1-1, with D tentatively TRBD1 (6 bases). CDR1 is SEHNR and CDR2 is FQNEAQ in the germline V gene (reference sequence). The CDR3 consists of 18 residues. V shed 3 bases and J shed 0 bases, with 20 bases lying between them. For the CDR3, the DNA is TGTGCCAGCAGCTTTCCAACTTCCGGGACAATAATGAACACTGAAGCTTTCTTT. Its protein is CASSFPTSGTIMNTEAFF.

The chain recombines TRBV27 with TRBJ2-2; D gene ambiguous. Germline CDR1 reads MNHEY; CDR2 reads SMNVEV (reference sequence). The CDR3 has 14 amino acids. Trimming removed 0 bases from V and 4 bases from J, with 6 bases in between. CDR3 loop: CASSLSVATGELFF. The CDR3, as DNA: TGTGCCAGCAGTTTATCCGTAGCCACCGGGGAGCTGTTTTTT.

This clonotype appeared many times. The CDR3 reads CASSLDDRGNTEAFF. CDR3 nucleotides: TGTGCCAGCAGCTTAGACGACAGGGGGAACACTGAAGCTTTCTTT. The chain joins TRBV7-2 to TRBJ1-1; 8 bases are a match to TRBD1. This CDR3 is built from 15 residues. The ends lost 1 base at V and 1 base at J; junction bases unmatched: 2. The germline V gene encodes CDR1 SGHTA and CDR2 FQGNSA.

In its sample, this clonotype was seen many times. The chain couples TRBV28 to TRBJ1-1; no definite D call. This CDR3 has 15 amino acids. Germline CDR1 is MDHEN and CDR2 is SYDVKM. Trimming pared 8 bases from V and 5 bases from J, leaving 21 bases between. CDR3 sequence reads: CASGPGRVGRTEAFF. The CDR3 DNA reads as TGTGCCAGCGGCCCGGGAAGGGTGGGCCGGACTGAAGCTTTCTTT.

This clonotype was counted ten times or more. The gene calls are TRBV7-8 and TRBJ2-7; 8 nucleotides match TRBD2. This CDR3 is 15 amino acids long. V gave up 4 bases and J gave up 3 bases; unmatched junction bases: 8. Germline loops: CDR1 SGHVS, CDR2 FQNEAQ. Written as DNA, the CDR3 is TGTGCCAGCAGCTCTCGGACTAGCTTCAACTACGAGCAGTACTTC. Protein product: CASSSRTSFNYEQYF.

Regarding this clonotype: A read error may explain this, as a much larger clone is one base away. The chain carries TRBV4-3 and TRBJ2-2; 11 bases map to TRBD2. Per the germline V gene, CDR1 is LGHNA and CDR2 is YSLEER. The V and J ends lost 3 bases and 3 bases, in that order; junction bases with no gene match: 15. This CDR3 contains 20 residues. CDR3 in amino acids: CASSQAIIAGGPSDTGELFF. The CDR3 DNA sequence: TGCGCCAGCAGCCAGGCGATCATAGCGGGAGGGCCGTCGGACACCGGGGAGCTGTTTTTT.

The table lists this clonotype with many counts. The CDR3 spells CASSLNLRSGGTGELFF. The DNA of the CDR3 is TGTGCCAGCAGTTTAAACCTCCGGAGCGGGGGAACCGGGGAGCTGTTTTTT. The chain uses TRBV27 and TRBJ2-2; 8 bases are a match to TRBD2. Germline V gene data show CDR1 as MNHEY and CDR2 as SMNVEV (reference sequence). After removal of 2 bases from V and 5 bases from J, the junction contained 10 bases not matched to a gene. The CDR3 sequence is 17 residues long.

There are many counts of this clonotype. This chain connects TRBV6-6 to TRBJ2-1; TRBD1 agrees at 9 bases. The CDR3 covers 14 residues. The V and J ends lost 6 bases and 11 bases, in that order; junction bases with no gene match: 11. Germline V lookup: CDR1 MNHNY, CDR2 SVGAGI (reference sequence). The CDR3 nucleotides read TGTGCCAGCAGACTTCCGGGACAGGGCTCCCAGCAGTTCTTC. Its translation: CASRLPGQGSQQFF.

In nucleotides, the CDR3 is TGTGCCAGCAGCGGCCGGGGGAACACCGGGGAGCTGTTTTTT. This encodes CASSGRGNTGELFF. V and J are TRBV9 and TRBJ2-2; the D gene is possibly TRBD2 (5 bases). V shed 3 bases and J shed 1 base, with 7 bases lying between them. The CDR3 contains 14 residues. CDR1 SGDLS and CDR2 YYNGEE come from the germline V gene.

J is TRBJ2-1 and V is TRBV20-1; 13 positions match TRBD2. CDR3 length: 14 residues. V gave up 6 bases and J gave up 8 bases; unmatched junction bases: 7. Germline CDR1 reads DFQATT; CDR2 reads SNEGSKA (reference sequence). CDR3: CSAKLAGGTYEQFF. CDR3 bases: TGCAGTGCCAAACTAGCGGGAGGGACCTATGAGCAGTTCTTC.

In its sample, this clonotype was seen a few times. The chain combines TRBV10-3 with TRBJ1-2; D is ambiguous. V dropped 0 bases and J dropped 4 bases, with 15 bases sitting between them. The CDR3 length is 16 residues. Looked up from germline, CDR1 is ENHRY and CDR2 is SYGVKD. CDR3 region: CAISESSPTEPYGYTF. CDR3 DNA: TGTGCCATCAGTGAGTCTAGTCCAACAGAACCCTATGGCTACACCTTC.

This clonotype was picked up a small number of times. The CDR3 loop is CASSFRHSNQPQHF. CDR3 nucleotide sequence: TGTGCCAGCAGTTTTCGGCATAGCAATCAGCCCCAGCATTTT. V is TRBV12-3 or TRBV12-4 and J is TRBJ1-5; D gene uncertain. The CDR3 contains 14 residues. V was pared by 3 bases and J by 0 bases, with 6 bases between.

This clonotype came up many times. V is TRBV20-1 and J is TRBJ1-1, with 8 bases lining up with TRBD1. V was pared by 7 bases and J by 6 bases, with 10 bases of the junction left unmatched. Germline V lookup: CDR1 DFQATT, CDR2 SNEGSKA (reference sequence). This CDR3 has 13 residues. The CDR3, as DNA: TGCAGTGACACCCCAGGGGGCGCGGCTGAAGCTTTCTTT. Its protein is CSDTPGGAAEAFF.

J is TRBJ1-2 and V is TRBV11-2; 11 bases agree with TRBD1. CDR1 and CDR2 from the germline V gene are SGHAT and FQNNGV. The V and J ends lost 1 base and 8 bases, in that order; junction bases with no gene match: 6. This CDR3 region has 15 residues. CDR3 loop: CASSLGRTGGSGYTF. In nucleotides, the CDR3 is TGTGCCAGCAGCTTAGGCAGGACAGGGGGCTCCGGCTACACCTTC.

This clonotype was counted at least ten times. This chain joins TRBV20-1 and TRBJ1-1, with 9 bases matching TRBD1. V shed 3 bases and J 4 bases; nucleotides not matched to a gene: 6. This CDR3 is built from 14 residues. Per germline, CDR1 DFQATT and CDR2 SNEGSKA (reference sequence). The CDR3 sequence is CSASNRGQGTEAFF. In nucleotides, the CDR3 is TGCAGTGCTAGCAACAGGGGGCAAGGCACTGAAGCTTTCTTT.

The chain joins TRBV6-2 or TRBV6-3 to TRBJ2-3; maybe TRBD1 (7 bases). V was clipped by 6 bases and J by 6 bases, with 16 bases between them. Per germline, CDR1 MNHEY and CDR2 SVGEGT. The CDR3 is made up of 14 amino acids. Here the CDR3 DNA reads TGTGCCAGCAGCAAGGAGGGGGCGATCGATACGCAGTATTTT. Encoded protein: CASSKEGAIDTQYF.

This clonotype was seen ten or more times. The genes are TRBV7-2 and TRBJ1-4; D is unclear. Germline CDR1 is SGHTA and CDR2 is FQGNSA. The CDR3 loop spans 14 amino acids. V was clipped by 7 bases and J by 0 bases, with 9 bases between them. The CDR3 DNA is TGTGCCAGCACCACCAGTGCAACTAATGAAAAACTGTTTTTT. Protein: CASTTSATNEKLFF.

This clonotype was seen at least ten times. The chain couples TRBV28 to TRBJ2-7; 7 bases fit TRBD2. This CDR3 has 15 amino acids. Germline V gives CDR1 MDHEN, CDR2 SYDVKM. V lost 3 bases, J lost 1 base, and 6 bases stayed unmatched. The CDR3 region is CASSFRGVLSYEQYF. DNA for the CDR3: TGTGCCAGCAGTTTCCGGGGGGTCCTTTCCTACGAGCAGTACTTC.

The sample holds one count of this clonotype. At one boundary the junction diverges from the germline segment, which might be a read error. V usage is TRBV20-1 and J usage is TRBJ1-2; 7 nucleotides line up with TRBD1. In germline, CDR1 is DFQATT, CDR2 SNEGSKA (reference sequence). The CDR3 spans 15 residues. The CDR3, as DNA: TGCAGTGTTAGAGACAGTGTACAGGGGAACTATGGCTACACCTTC. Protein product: CSVRDSVQGNYGYTF.

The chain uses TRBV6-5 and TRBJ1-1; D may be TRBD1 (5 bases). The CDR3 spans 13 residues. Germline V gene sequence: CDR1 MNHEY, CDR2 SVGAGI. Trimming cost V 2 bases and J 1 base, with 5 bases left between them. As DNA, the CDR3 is TGTGCCAGCAGTTACGGACAGAACACTGAAGCTTTCTTT. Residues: CASSYGQNTEAFF.

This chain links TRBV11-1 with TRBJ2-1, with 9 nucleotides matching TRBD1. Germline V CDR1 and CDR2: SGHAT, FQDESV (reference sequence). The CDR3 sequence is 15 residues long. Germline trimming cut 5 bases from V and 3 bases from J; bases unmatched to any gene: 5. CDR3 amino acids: CASSGDRGIYNEQFF. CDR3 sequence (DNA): TGTGCCAGCAGCGGTGACAGGGGGATCTACAATGAGCAGTTCTTC.

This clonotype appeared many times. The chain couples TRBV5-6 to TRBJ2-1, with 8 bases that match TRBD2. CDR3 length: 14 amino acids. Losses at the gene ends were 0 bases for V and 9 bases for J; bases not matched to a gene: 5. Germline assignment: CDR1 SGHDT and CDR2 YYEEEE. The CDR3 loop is CASSLASGRGEQFF. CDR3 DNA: TGTGCCAGCAGCTTGGCCAGCGGGAGAGGTGAGCAGTTCTTC.

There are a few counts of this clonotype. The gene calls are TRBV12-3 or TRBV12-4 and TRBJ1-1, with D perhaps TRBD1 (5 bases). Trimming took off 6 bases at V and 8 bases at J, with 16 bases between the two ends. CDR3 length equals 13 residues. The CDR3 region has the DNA TGTGCCAGCAGCCCGGGACCCCAAAGGGAAGCTTTCTTT. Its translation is CASSPGPQREAFF.

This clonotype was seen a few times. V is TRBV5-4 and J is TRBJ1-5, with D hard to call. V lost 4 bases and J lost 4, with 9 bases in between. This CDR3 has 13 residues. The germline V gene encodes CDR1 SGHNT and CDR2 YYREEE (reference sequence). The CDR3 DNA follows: TGTGCCAGCAGCCCGGGCGCAAATCAGCCCCAGCATTTT. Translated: CASSPGANQPQHF.

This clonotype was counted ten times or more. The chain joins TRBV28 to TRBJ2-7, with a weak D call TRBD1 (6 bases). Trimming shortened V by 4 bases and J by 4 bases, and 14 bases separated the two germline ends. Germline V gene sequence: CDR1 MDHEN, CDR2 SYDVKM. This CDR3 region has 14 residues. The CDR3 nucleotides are TGTGCCAGCAGTTGGGAGACAGGACGATACGAGCAGTACTTC. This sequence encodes CASSWETGRYEQYF.

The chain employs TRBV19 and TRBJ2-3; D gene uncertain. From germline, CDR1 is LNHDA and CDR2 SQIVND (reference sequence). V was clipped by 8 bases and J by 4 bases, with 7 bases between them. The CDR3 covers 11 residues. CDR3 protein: CASRQADTQYF. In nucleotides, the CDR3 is TGTGCCAGTCGCCAAGCAGATACGCAGTATTTT.

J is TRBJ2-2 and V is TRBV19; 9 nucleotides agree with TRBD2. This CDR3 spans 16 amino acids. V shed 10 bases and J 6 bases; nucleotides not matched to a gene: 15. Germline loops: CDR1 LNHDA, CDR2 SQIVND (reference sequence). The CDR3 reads CATNNLAGVVAGELFF. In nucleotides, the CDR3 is TGTGCCACCAACAACTTAGCGGGAGTGGTGGCCGGGGAGCTGTTTTTT.